The 18 T cell receptor beta chains given below trace back to one sample, sequenced in a study of long-term antiretroviral therapy in people with HIV. Researchers ran immunoSEQ v3.0 at survey level. Profiling relied on immunoSEQ multiplex PCR, and the TCRdb table lists in-frame clones only, not all of them. The sample contains 35,000 to 40,000 clones, just under 95% of which appear only once. Here the sequenced sample was unsorted PBMCs, taken 4.1 years after starting antiretroviral therapy. The receptors derive from a woman in her 50s with HIV.

The genes are TRBV18 and TRBJ1-1, with D maybe TRBD1 (6 bases). The CDR3 runs 13 residues. Germline V CDR1 and CDR2: KGHSH, LQKENI. Deletions cut 4 bases from V and 1 base from J, with 7 bases between. CDR3 nucleotide sequence: TGTGCCAGCTCACAACAGGGGAACACTGAAGCTTTCTTT. Translated: CASSQQGNTEAFF. Full variable domain (rest looked up from reference TRBV18 and TRBJ1-1): NAGVMQNPRHLVRRRGQEARLRCSPMKGHSHVYWYRQLPEEGLKFMVYLQKENIIDESGMPKERFSAEFPKEGPSILRIQQVVRGDSAAYFCASSQQGNTEAFFGQGTRLTVV.

The chain is built from TRBV9 and TRBJ2-1, with 10 bases that match TRBD2. The CDR3 is 15 amino acids. Germline V CDR1 and CDR2: SGDLS, YYNGEE. The ends lost 4 bases at V and 3 bases at J; junction bases unmatched: 4. The CDR3 reads CASSHGLADYNEQFF. CDR3 bases: TGTGCCAGCAGCCACGGACTAGCGGACTACAATGAGCAGTTCTTC.

V gene TRBV7-3 combines with J gene TRBJ2-7; no firm D call. The CDR3 sequence is 15 residues long. V was cut by 5 bases and J by 0 bases, with 14 bases left in between. The germline CDR1 and CDR2 sequences are SGHTA and FQGTGA. In DNA, the CDR3 is TGTGCCAGCAGCCGCGACACGGAAAACTCCTACGAGCAGTACTTC. Translated, it gives CASSRDTENSYEQYF.

This clone has just one count. The chain recombines TRBV5-5 with TRBJ1-2, with D uncertain. Germline V gives CDR1 SGHKS, CDR2 YYEKEE (reference sequence). CDR3 length: 14 amino acids. V dropped 3 bases and J dropped 4 bases, with 13 bases sitting between them. As DNA, the CDR3 is TGTGCCAGCAGCTCCCGAGGACTCGGCTATGGCTACACCTTC. Translated, it gives CASSSRGLGYGYTF.

The CDR3 DNA sequence: TGCGCCAGCAGCCGAGGGACTAGCAGCTACGAGCAGTACTTC. This encodes CASSRGTSSYEQYF. The chain uses TRBV4-3 and TRBJ2-7; 9 positions match TRBD2. V was pared by 4 bases and J by 3 bases, with 4 bases of the junction left unmatched. Germline assignment: CDR1 LGHNA and CDR2 YSLEER. The CDR3 runs to 14 residues.

The genes are TRBV5-1 and TRBJ1-1; weak D call: TRBD1 (6 bases). Germline values: CDR1 SGHRS, CDR2 YFSETQ. Trimming pared 0 bases from V and 2 bases from J, leaving 14 bases between. This CDR3 has 16 residues. CDR3 bases: TGCGCCAGCAGCTTGGGATTCGGGGGGCCTAACACTGAAGCTTTCTTT. Translated, it gives CASSLGFGGPNTEAFF.

V and J are TRBV6-1 and TRBJ1-2; TRBD1 matches 8 bases. The germline gives CDR1 MNHNS, CDR2 SASEGT. The CDR3 is 16 amino acids. After removal of 3 bases from V and 10 bases from J, the junction contained 16 bases not matched to a gene. The DNA of the CDR3 is TGTGCCAGCAGTGATTACAGGGGGAGTTTAGAGCTACTCTACACCTTC. Translating gives CASSDYRGSLELLYTF.

V is TRBV5-4 and J is TRBJ1-2; no clear D. The CDR3 extends over 17 amino acids. The V gene's germline CDR1 is SGHNT and CDR2 YYREEE (reference sequence). The V end lost 1 base, the J end lost 3 bases, and 19 bases lay between the germline ends. The CDR3 is CASSLRPALVRDYGYTF. In DNA form, the CDR3 reads TGTGCCAGCAGCTTGCGGCCAGCGCTAGTCCGGGACTATGGCTACACCTTC.

The rearrangement links TRBV2 to TRBJ2-5; the match to TRBD1 covers 12 bases. Germline V gene data show CDR1 as SNHLY and CDR2 as FYNNEI. The CDR3 has 15 amino acids. V lost 5 bases, J lost 5 bases, and 6 bases stayed unmatched. The CDR3 loop is CASSHRDRGPETQYF. The CDR3 bases are TGTGCCAGCAGTCACCGGGACAGGGGGCCGGAGACCCAGTACTTC.

J is TRBJ1-4 and V is TRBV2, with D tentatively TRBD1 (6 bases). The ends were cut back, 6 bases at V and 8 bases at J, with 19 bases in the middle. Germline lookup yields CDR1 SNHLY and CDR2 FYNNEI. This CDR3 is 15 amino acids long. CDR3 sequence: CASSPSGGLEEKLFF. In nucleotides, the CDR3 is TGTGCCAGCAGCCCCTCGGGGGGCTTGGAGGAAAAACTGTTTTTT.

V gene TRBV2 combines with J gene TRBJ2-7; 8 positions agree with TRBD1. With 7 bases clipped from V and 3 bases from J, the junction kept 8 bases outside the gene matches. The CDR3 is 14 residues long. CDR1 and CDR2 (germline): SNHLY, FYNNEI. The CDR3 DNA sequence: TGTGCCAGCAACCGTGGGACAGGACTCTACGAGCAGTACTTC. Translating gives CASNRGTGLYEQYF. Variable domain in full (rest from reference TRBV2 and TRBJ2-7): EPEVTQTPSHQVTQMGQEVILRCVPISNHLYFYWYRQILGQKVEFLVSFYNNEISEKSEIFDDQFSVERPDGSNFTLKIRSTKLEDSAMYFCASNRGTGLYEQYFGPGTRLTVT.

This chain uses TRBV9 with TRBJ1-3; no reliable D call. Germline V gene sequence: CDR1 SGDLS, CDR2 YYNGEE. This CDR3 has 14 residues. Trimming pared 5 bases from V and 0 bases from J, leaving 9 bases between. CDR3 protein: CASRDADSGNTIYF. In DNA, the CDR3 is TGTGCCAGCAGGGACGCCGACTCTGGAAACACCATATATTTT.

The rearrangement links TRBV19 to TRBJ2-2; TRBD1 is a possible D gene (5 bases). The CDR3 consists of 14 residues. With 5 bases removed from V and 6 bases from J, the gap between germline ends came to 13 bases. Germline values: CDR1 LNHDA, CDR2 SQIVND (reference sequence). The CDR3 nucleotides read TGTGCCAGTAGTGACAGCTTAGTTGCCGGGGAGCTGTTTTTT. Translating it yields CASSDSLVAGELFF.

The chain couples TRBV19 to TRBJ2-2, with 9 bases that match TRBD1. Germline loops: CDR1 LNHDA, CDR2 SQIVND (reference sequence). The CDR3 runs 16 residues. Trimming cost V 4 bases and J 1 base; bases outside gene matches: 4. CDR3 sequence reads: CASSTVTGGNTGELFF. CDR3 in DNA: TGTGCCAGTAGTACGGTGACAGGGGGGAACACCGGGGAGCTGTTTTTT.

In regard to this clone: Relative to the germline gene, one junction end is altered; a read error may explain this. CDR3 amino acids: CASSIATGRVNQPQHF. The CDR3 DNA sequence: TGTGCCAGCAGCATAGCTACCGGCAGGGTTAATCAGCCCCAGCATTTT. The V call is TRBV7-2, the J call TRBJ1-5, with a possible D match to TRBD1 (5 bases). CDR1 is SGHTA, CDR2 FQGNSA, per germline. The CDR3 is made up of 16 amino acids. Variable domain in full (rest from reference TRBV7-2 and TRBJ1-5): GAGVSQSPSNKVTEKGKDVELRCDPISGHTALYWYRQSLGQGLEFLIYFQGNSAPDKSGLPSDRFSAERTGGSVSTLTIQRTQQEDSAVYLCASSIATGRVNQPQHFGDGTRLSIL.

The chain has TRBV7-3 and TRBJ1-3; 9 nucleotides agree with TRBD1. Germline V CDR1 and CDR2: SGHTA, FQGTGA. J lost 4 bases, V lost 5 bases, and 3 bases had no gene match. The length of the CDR3 is 14 residues. In DNA, the CDR3 is TGTGCCAGCAGCCCCGGGACAGGGGGAAACACCATATATTTT. It yields the protein CASSPGTGGNTIYF. Full variable domain (outside the CDR3, taken from reference TRBV7-3 and TRBJ1-3): GAGVSQTPSNKVTEKGKYVELRCDPISGHTALYWYRQSLGQGPEFLIYFQGTGAADDSGLPNDRFFAVRPEGSVSTLKIQRTERGDSAVYLCASSPGTGGNTIYFGEGSWLTVV.

V is TRBV27 and J is TRBJ2-2; 7 nucleotides agree with TRBD2. The CDR3 spans 17 residues. V lost 6 bases, J lost 0 bases, and 10 bases stayed unmatched. Per germline, CDR1 MNHEY and CDR2 SMNVEV (reference sequence). CDR3 protein: CASRRLPSGANTGELFF. CDR3 coding DNA: TGTGCCAGCAGACGCCTCCCCAGCGGGGCGAACACCGGGGAGCTGTTTTTT.

The chain joins TRBV11-2 to TRBJ2-3; 8 positions match TRBD1. CDR1 and CDR2 (germline): SGHAT, FQNNGV. This CDR3 is 17 amino acids long. J gave up 2 bases and V 5 bases, and 12 bases lay outside the gene matches. The CDR3 DNA is TGTGCCAGCAGCGTCTCGACAGGGGCCGGGTCCACAGATACGCAGTATTTT. This sequence encodes CASSVSTGAGSTDTQYF.